These 9 T cell receptor beta chains originate from one sample sequenced in a study of shared clonotypes between healthy human individuals. As defined, naive CD8 cells were CD45RO-negative and positively selected for CCR7, with terminally differentiated effector memory CD45RA+ cells excluded. Method: immunoSEQ multiplex PCR; TCRdb's copy keeps in-frame clones and lacks some. The sample includes millions of clones, about 93% seen only once; the top ten take 1.5% to 2%. The sequenced sample consisted of naive CD8+ T cells from PBMCs. All receptors come from a man aged 18 to 30 in good health. Some clones in this sample may be carry-over from other donors' samples.

V gene TRBV7-9 combines with J gene TRBJ1-2, with D uncertain. V lost 1 base and J 5 bases, leaving 5 bases between the germline ends. The CDR3 spans 12 residues. The germline V gene has CDR1 SEHNR and CDR2 FQNEAQ (reference sequence). CDR3 residues: CASSLELYGYTF. For the CDR3, the DNA is TGTGCCAGCAGCTTAGAACTTTATGGCTACACCTTC.

The chain has TRBV19 and TRBJ1-4; D not resolved. The ends were cut back, 6 bases at V and 5 bases at J, with 16 bases in the middle. This CDR3 is 15 amino acids long. Germline V gene lookup returns CDR1 LNHDA and CDR2 SQIVND (reference sequence). The CDR3 here is CASRGTRSRNEKLFF. For the CDR3, the DNA is TGTGCCAGTAGGGGTACACGAAGTAGGAATGAAAAACTGTTTTTT.

This clone was counted once. This rearrangement joins TRBV28 to TRBJ1-2, with unresolved D. V was trimmed by 10 bases and J by 8 bases, leaving 14 bases between them. This CDR3 has 11 residues. Germline CDR1 is MDHEN and CDR2 is SYDVKM. The CDR3 nucleotides read TGTGCCACGCATTTCGGATTGGGCTACACCTTC. It encodes CATHFGLGYTF.

The J gene is TRBJ1-1, the V gene TRBV2; D gene unclear. The CDR3 runs 14 residues. The V gene lost 0 bases and the J gene lost 3 bases, with 8 bases spanning the gap. The germline gives CDR1 SNHLY, CDR2 FYNNEI. CDR3 region: CASSEAPSDTEAFF. CDR3 in DNA: TGTGCCAGCAGTGAAGCCCCCTCGGACACTGAAGCTTTCTTT.

For the CDR3, the DNA is TGTGCCAGCAGCCCCCGAGGGCAGAACACTGAAGCTTTCTTT. Protein sequence: CASSPRGQNTEAFF. The gene calls are TRBV5-5 and TRBJ1-1; D is unclear. The length of the CDR3 is 14 residues. Germline V gene data show CDR1 as SGHKS and CDR2 as YYEKEE (reference sequence). V lost 4 bases and J 1 base, leaving 11 bases between the germline ends.

The chain links TRBV14 to TRBJ2-3; D is undetermined. Germline CDR1 and CDR2: SGHDN and FVKESK. The V and J ends lost 4 bases and 0 bases respectively, with 14 bases between them. The CDR3 totals 16 residues. This CDR3 reads CASSPFSSSSTDTQYF. Here the CDR3 DNA reads TGTGCCAGCAGCCCCTTTTCTAGTTCTAGCACAGATACGCAGTATTTT.

This clone was seen a handful of times. The chain joins TRBV7-9 to TRBJ2-1; D possibly corresponds to TRBD1 (6 bases). Germline CDR1 is SEHNR and CDR2 is FQNEAQ (reference sequence). V was clipped by 5 bases and J by 7 bases, with 15 bases between them. This CDR3 comprises 14 residues. CDR3 in amino acids: CASSPVGAGNEQFF. DNA of the CDR3: TGTGCCAGCAGCCCGGTGGGGGCCGGGAATGAGCAGTTCTTC.

The J gene is TRBJ2-1, the V gene TRBV7-9, with 12 positions matching TRBD2. The CDR3 runs 17 residues. Germline CDR1 is SEHNR and CDR2 is FQNEAQ (reference sequence). Unmatched junction bases numbered 8, after V lost 6 bases and J lost 2 bases. DNA for the CDR3: TGTGCCAGCAGTCCGGGACTAGCGGGCGCCGCCTACAATGAGCAGTTCTTC. It yields the protein CASSPGLAGAAYNEQFF.

The chain carries TRBV29-1 and TRBJ2-7, with 7 bases that match TRBD1. With V trimmed by 4 bases and J by 6 bases, 12 bases remained unmatched. CDR1 SQVTM and CDR2 ANQGSEA come from the germline V gene. This CDR3 comprises 14 residues. CDR3 nucleotides: TGCAGCGTTGCTCCGGGACAGCCACCTTCCGAGCAGTACTTC. It is translated as CSVAPGQPPSEQYF.